This T cell receptor (beta chain) was captured by sequencing in a study of blood T cell repertoires in COVID-19. The germline V gene has CDR1 SGHKS and CDR2 YYEKEE (reference sequence). V gave up 1 base and J gave up 0 bases; unmatched junction bases: 3. The CDR3 covers 15 residues. Methods used by the authors: Researchers report that nucleated cell counts were estimated from reference gene primer amplification. The protocol was immunoSEQ multiplex PCR, while the TCRdb copy is restricted to in-frame clones and leaves out a portion. V and J calls and clone size are given by that table; D and trimming were obtained from the DNA. Among about 280,000 clones listed, about 85% were seen once.

The sample consisted of peripheral blood. The chain has TRBV5-5 and TRBJ1-2, with 7 bases identical to TRBD1. This TCR was sampled from a human donor in a cohort sampled during active COVID-19. CDR3 loop: CASSLFGTANYGYTF. The CDR3 DNA reads TGTGCCAGCAGCTTGTTCGGGACAGCTAACTATGGCTACACCTTC.